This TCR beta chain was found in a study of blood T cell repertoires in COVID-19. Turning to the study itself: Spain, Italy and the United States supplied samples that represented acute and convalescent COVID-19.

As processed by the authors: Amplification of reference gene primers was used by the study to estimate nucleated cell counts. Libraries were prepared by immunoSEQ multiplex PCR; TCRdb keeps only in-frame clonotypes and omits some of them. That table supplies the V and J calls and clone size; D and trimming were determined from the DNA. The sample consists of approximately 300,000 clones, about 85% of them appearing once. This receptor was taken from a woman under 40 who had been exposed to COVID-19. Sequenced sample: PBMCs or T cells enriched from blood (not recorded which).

The chain's CDR3 is CASSLQGGSTDTQYF. The CDR3 coding sequence is TGCGCCAGCAGTTTGCAGGGAGGGAGTACAGATACGCAGTATTTT. This chain joins TRBV5-1 and TRBJ2-3; 7 positions match TRBD2. The CDR3 totals 15 residues. The ends lost 5 bases at V and 3 bases at J; junction bases unmatched: 9. Per the germline V gene, CDR1 is SGHRS and CDR2 is YFSETQ.